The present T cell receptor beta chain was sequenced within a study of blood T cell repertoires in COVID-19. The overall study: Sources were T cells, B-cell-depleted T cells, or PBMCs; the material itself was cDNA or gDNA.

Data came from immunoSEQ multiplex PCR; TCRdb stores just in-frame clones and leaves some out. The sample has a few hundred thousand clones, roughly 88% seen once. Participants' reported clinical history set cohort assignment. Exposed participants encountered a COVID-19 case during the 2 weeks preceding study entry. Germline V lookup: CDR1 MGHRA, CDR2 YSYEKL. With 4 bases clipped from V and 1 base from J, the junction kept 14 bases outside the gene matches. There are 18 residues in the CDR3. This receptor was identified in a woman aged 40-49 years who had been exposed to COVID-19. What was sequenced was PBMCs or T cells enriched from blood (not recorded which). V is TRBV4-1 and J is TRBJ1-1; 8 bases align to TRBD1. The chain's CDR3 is CASSRLGRQGMWNTEAFF. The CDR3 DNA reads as TGCGCCAGCAGCCGCCTAGGGAGACAGGGGATGTGGAACACTGAAGCTTTCTTT.